These 23 T cell receptor beta chains were sequenced from one sample in a study of blood T cells in healthy people across ages. For the second PCR, which ran for about 6 to 12 cycles, a sample-barcoded 5' primer and a J-beta primer mix were used. MiXCR was run by TCRdb on the 5' RACE reads, yielding one entry per CDR3 protein. The sample holds 600,000 to 850,000 distinct CDR3 sequences, 25% seen once. The sample also formed part of further work on T cells of mothers and their children.

The sequencing input was blood. The receptors were sampled from a boy aged 10-17 years in good health.

This clonotype was counted between two and nine times. The junction shows a germline mismatch at one end, possibly a read error. The chain carries TRBV9 and TRBJ2-3, with D possibly TRBD2 on 5 matching bases. The CDR3 extends over 16 amino acids. CDR1 is SGDLS and CDR2 is YYNGEE in the germline V gene. The CDR3 DNA follows: TGTGCCAGTAGCGTGGGAAGCCTGGGTGGTATCGATACGCAGTATTTT. This translates into CASSVGSLGGIDTQYF.

The V gene is TRBV12-5, the J gene TRBJ1-4; 9 bases agree with TRBD1. In germline, CDR1 is LGHNT, CDR2 FRNRAP. V shed 6 bases and J 4 bases; nucleotides not matched to a gene: 12. This CDR3 region has 17 residues. CDR3 sequence: CASGPGQGSKGNEKLFF. The CDR3 bases are TGTGCTAGTGGCCCGGGACAGGGAAGTAAGGGTAATGAAAAACTGTTTTTT.

The chain recombines TRBV28 with TRBJ2-3; D is uncertain. V was shortened by 4 bases and J by 2 bases, with 19 bases between the two germline ends. CDR1 is MDHEN, CDR2 SYDVKM, per germline. The CDR3 loop spans 17 amino acids. Here the CDR3 DNA reads TGTGCCAGCAGTTCCGCCGCCAATCGCGTTCTCACAGATACGCAGTATTTT. It encodes CASSSAANRVLTDTQYF.

This rearrangement joins TRBV5-1 to TRBJ2-3; 11 positions match TRBD2. The ends lost 4 bases at V and 3 bases at J; junction bases unmatched: 10. Germline values: CDR1 SGHRS, CDR2 YFSETQ. The CDR3 extends over 17 amino acids. This CDR3 is CASSLLAGGQRTDTQYF. Here the CDR3 DNA reads TGCGCCAGCAGCCTTTTAGCGGGGGGGCAAAGAACAGATACGCAGTATTTT.

The chain links TRBV10-3 to TRBJ1-1; 9 nucleotides agree with TRBD1. There are 14 residues in the CDR3. Germline-derived CDR1 and CDR2 are ENHRY and SYGVKD. V trimming: 4 bases; J trimming: 5 bases; junction bases outside the gene matches: 5. The CDR3 loop is CAISGGTGRTEAFF. The CDR3 bases are TGTGCCATCAGTGGGGGGACAGGGAGGACTGAAGCTTTCTTT.

This chain links TRBV6-5 with TRBJ1-4; unclear D gene. V was trimmed by 2 bases and J by 0 bases, leaving 16 bases between them. There are 18 residues in the CDR3. Germline V CDR1 and CDR2: MNHEY, SVGAGI. The CDR3 region has the DNA TGTGCCAGCAGTTACCGGGCGGCAATGCACGCAACTAATGAAAAACTGTTTTTT. Its translation is CASSYRAAMHATNEKLFF.

J is TRBJ2-7 and V is TRBV6-1, with 7 nucleotides matching TRBD1. In germline, CDR1 is MNHNS, CDR2 SASEGT. The V and J ends lost 7 bases and 2 bases, in that order; junction bases with no gene match: 8. The CDR3 runs to 14 residues. The CDR3, as DNA: TGTGCCAGCAATTCAATGACAGGGACCTACGAGCAGTACTTC. Residues: CASNSMTGTYEQYF.

This clonotype has just a few counts. At one end, the junction sequence differs from germline, possibly due to a read error. The chain recombines TRBV5-5 with TRBJ2-3; maybe TRBD1 (5 bases). Germline CDR1 and CDR2: SGHKS and YYEKEE (reference sequence). There are 14 residues in the CDR3. In DNA, the CDR3 is TGTGCCAGCAGCATTCAGGGTAGCATAGATACGCAGTATTTT. Its protein is CASSIQGSIDTQYF. Combining the CDR3 with reference TRBV5-5 and TRBJ2-3 gives the whole variable domain DAGVTQSPTHLIKTRGQQVTLRCSPISGHKSVSWYQQVLGQGPQFIFQYYEKEERGRGNFPDRFSARQFPNYSSELNVNALLLGDSALYLCASSIQGSIDTQYFGPGTRLTVL.

This clonotype has a handful of counts. The chain uses TRBV9 and TRBJ2-5; 7 nucleotides align to TRBD2. CDR1 is SGDLS, CDR2 YYNGEE, per germline. This CDR3 has 15 residues. Losses at the gene ends were 0 bases for V and 4 bases for J; bases not matched to a gene: 6. The CDR3 reads CASSVGAGVTETQYF. The CDR3 DNA follows: TGTGCCAGCAGCGTAGGGGCGGGAGTCACAGAGACCCAGTACTTC.

This chain uses TRBV5-1 with TRBJ2-1; 11 bases fit TRBD2. Germline CDR1 reads SGHRS; CDR2 reads YFSETQ. This CDR3 has 16 residues. Unmatched junction bases numbered 7, after V lost 4 bases and J lost 4 bases. CDR3 protein: CASSEASGRTYNEQFF. The CDR3 DNA reads as TGCGCCAGCAGCGAGGCTAGCGGGAGGACATACAATGAGCAGTTCTTC.

This rearrangement joins TRBV7-2 to TRBJ2-2; 8 bases align to TRBD1. J was trimmed by 0 bases and V by 5 bases; bases with no gene match: 2. Germline CDR1 is SGHTA and CDR2 is FQGNSA. The CDR3 length is 15 residues. The CDR3 nucleotides are TGTGCCAGCAGCCGGGGACAGGCGAACACCGGGGAGCTGTTTTTT. Translating gives CASSRGQANTGELFF.

This clonotype was counted between two and nine times. This sequence joins TRBV4-1 and TRBJ2-3; a weak D match, TRBD1 (6 bases). CDR1 is MGHRA, CDR2 YSYEKL, per germline. Trimming removed 4 bases at V and 0 bases at J, with 14 bases between. The CDR3 totals 16 residues. CDR3 protein: CASSLGAGQSTDTQYF. The CDR3 nucleotides are TGCGCCAGCAGCCTGGGGGCAGGGCAAAGCACAGATACGCAGTATTTT.

This clonotype was detected ten times or more. The rearrangement joins TRBV3-1 to TRBJ1-1, with D possibly TRBD1 on 5 matching bases. V lost 3 bases and J 4 bases, leaving 6 bases between the germline ends. This CDR3 has 12 residues. Per germline, CDR1 LGHDT and CDR2 YNNKEL (reference sequence). The CDR3 reads CASSQGGTEAFF. CDR3 nucleotide sequence: TGTGCCAGCAGCCAGGGGGGCACTGAAGCTTTCTTT.

V usage is TRBV20-1 and J usage is TRBJ1-1, with a tentative D call TRBD1 (6 bases). The V end was cut by 5 bases, the J end by 1 base, with 17 bases between. The CDR3 contains 15 residues. The germline V gene has CDR1 DFQATT and CDR2 SNEGSKA (reference sequence). CDR3 amino acids: CSALPGARGNTEAFF. In DNA, the CDR3 is TGCAGTGCTCTGCCGGGGGCGCGGGGGAACACTGAAGCTTTCTTT.

The J gene is TRBJ2-7, the V gene TRBV6-1, with a possible D match to TRBD1 (5 bases). The V end lost 1 base, the J end lost 3 bases, and 13 bases lay between the germline ends. The germline CDR1 and CDR2 sequences are MNHNS and SASEGT. The CDR3 totals 15 residues. DNA for the CDR3: TGTGCCAGCAGTGAAGGACAGTGGAAAATCTACGAGCAGTACTTC. As protein: CASSEGQWKIYEQYF.

V usage is TRBV29-1 and J usage is TRBJ2-7; 10 bases align to TRBD1. Germline V gene lookup returns CDR1 SQVTM and CDR2 ANQGSEA. The CDR3 runs 12 residues. Trimming at V came to 8 bases and at J to 6 bases, leaving 7 bases not matched to a gene. The CDR3 reads CSTRTGGGEQYF. The CDR3 DNA reads TGCAGCACTCGGACAGGGGGAGGCGAGCAGTACTTC.

Ten or more counts support this clonotype. V gene TRBV24-1 combines with J gene TRBJ2-1; no definite D call. The germline V gene encodes CDR1 KGHDR and CDR2 SFDVKD. The CDR3 length is 12 residues. The ends were cut back, 2 bases at V and 4 bases at J, with 2 bases in the middle. The CDR3 DNA reads as TGTGCCACCAGTGATTCTTACAATGAGCAGTTCTTC. The encoded protein is CATSDSYNEQFF.

This clonotype was seen a handful of times. The chain uses TRBV7-6 and TRBJ2-5; TRBD2 agrees at 8 bases. The J call is uncertain, as TRBJ2-1 better fits the DNA end. CDR3 length: 14 residues. Germline V gene lookup returns CDR1 SGHVS and CDR2 FNYEAQ. The CDR3 DNA is TGTGCCAGCAGCTCGGGACTAGCCTACAATGAGCAGTTCTTC. Amino acid sequence: CASSSGLAYNEQFF.

The CDR3 spells CASSLLYPVAGGADTEAFF. CDR3 DNA sequence: TGTGCCAGCAGCTTACTTTACCCCGTGGCAGGGGGCGCAGACACTGAAGCTTTCTTT. The chain combines TRBV7-2 with TRBJ1-1; 8 bases map to TRBD1. Germline-derived CDR1 and CDR2 are SGHTA and FQGNSA. CDR3 size: 19 residues. V lost 2 bases and J lost 3; bases outside the gene matches: 17.

This clonotype was found a few times. This chain connects TRBV9 to TRBJ2-1; maybe TRBD2 (6 bases). This CDR3 spans 17 amino acids. V shed 0 bases and J shed 0 bases, with 13 bases lying between them. Germline V lookup: CDR1 SGDLS, CDR2 YYNGEE. The CDR3 DNA follows: TGTGCCAGCAGCGTAGCCTCTAGCGCGAGCTCCTACAATGAGCAGTTCTTC. It codes for CASSVASSASSYNEQFF. Based on the CDR3 plus reference TRBV9 and TRBJ2-1, the full variable domain is DSGVTQTPKHLITATGQRVTLRCSPRSGDLSVYWYQQSLDQGLQFLIQYYNGEERAKGNILERFSAQQFPDLHSELNLSSLELGDSALYFCASSVASSASSYNEQFFGPGTRLTVL.

The chain couples TRBV4-3 to TRBJ1-1; D call uncertain. The germline gives CDR1 LGHNA, CDR2 YSLEER. CDR3 size: 15 residues. Trimming removed 3 bases from V and 0 bases from J, with 11 bases in between. Written as DNA, the CDR3 is TGCGCCAGCAGCCAGGACGCGGCGCTGAACACTGAAGCTTTCTTT. It yields the protein CASSQDAALNTEAFF.

The rearrangement joins TRBV12-3 or TRBV12-4 to TRBJ1-2, with no clear D. Trimming shortened V by 0 bases and J by 6 bases, and 11 bases separated the two germline ends. The CDR3 is 14 residues long. The CDR3, as DNA: TGTGCCAGCAGTTTAGCGGCGGTCTCCCATGGCTACACCTTC. This translates into CASSLAAVSHGYTF.

J is TRBJ2-1 and V is TRBV5-1; D is undetermined. CDR1 SGHRS and CDR2 YFSETQ come from the germline V gene. Trimming took off 0 bases at V and 0 bases at J, with 10 bases between the two ends. The CDR3 length is 16 residues. CDR3 nucleotides: TGCGCCAGCAGCTTGGATGGTAGCCCCTCCTACAATGAGCAGTTCTTC. Protein: CASSLDGSPSYNEQFF.